This T cell receptor (beta chain) emerged from a study of CD8 T cells in ankylosing spondylitis. Points from the study as a whole: The clones that were linked to disease were reported to be significantly enriched in matched synovial fluid samples from ankylosing spondylitis patients. Seemingly characteristic of ankylosing spondylitis blood was a TCR beta motif consisting of about 8 highly homologous variants.

One entry per CDR3 protein results from TCRdb running MiXCR on the 5' RACE reads. In the table there are about 220,000 distinct CDR3 sequences, around 7.9% of which are singletons. Germline V gene lookup returns CDR1 SNHLY and CDR2 FYNNEI. This CDR3 has 14 residues. V lost 6 bases to trimming and J lost 9 bases; unmatched junction nucleotides: 11. Comment on this clonotype: Its antigen is still unknown.

The source material was blood, either unsorted or a sorted T cell fraction (not recorded which). The receptor comes from a male donor with ankylosing spondylitis. This chain links TRBV2 with TRBJ2-7; 10 nucleotides line up with TRBD1. CDR3 sequence: CASSGQGGVRAQYF. The DNA of the CDR3 is TGTGCCAGCAGCGGACAGGGGGGCGTACGAGCGCAGTACTTC. Supplemented by reference TRBV2 and TRBJ2-7, the full variable domain reads EPEVTQTPSHQVTQMGQEVILRCVPISNHLYFYWYRQILGQKVEFLVSFYNNEISEKSEIFDDQFSVERPDGSNFTLKIRSTKLEDSAMYFCASSGQGGVRAQYFGPGTRLTVT.